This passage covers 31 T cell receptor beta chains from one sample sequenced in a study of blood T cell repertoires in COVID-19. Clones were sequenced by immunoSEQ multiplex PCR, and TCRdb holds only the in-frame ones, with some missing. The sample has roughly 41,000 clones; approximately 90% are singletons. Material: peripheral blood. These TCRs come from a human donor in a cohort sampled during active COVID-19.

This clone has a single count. The chain's CDR3 is CASSETQGAGNTIYF. CDR3 DNA: TGTGCCAGCAGCGAAACGCAGGGGGCTGGAAACACCATATATTTT. The gene calls are TRBV9 and TRBJ1-3; 7 positions match TRBD1. Trimming at V came to 3 bases and at J to 2 bases, leaving 5 bases not matched to a gene. Germline CDR1 reads SGDLS; CDR2 reads YYNGEE. This CDR3 has 15 residues.

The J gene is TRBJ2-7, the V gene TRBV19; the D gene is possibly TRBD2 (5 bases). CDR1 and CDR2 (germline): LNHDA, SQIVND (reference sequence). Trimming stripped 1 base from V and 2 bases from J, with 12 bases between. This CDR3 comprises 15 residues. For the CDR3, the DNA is TGTGCCAGTAGTATAGGGACGGGGAACCCCTACGAGCAGTACTTC. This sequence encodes CASSIGTGNPYEQYF.

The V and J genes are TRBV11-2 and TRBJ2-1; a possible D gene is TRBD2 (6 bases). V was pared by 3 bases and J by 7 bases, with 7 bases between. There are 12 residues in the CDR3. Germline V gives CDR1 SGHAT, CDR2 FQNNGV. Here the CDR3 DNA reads TGTGCCAGCAGCTTCCGGGAGAATGAGCAGTTCTTC. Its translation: CASSFRENEQFF.

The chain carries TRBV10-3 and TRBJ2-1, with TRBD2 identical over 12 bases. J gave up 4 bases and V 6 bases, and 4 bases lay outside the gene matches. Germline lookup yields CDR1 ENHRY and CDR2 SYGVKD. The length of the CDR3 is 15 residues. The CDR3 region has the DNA TGTGCCATCAGCGCTACTAGCGGGGGGTACAATGAGCAGTTCTTC. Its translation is CAISATSGGYNEQFF.

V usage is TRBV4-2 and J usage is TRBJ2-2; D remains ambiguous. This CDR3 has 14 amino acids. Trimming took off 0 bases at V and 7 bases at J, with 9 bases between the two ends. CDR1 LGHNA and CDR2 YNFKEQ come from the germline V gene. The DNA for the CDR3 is TGTGCCAGCAGCCAAGATCGCTCGGTCGGGGAGCTGTTTTTT. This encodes CASSQDRSVGELFF.

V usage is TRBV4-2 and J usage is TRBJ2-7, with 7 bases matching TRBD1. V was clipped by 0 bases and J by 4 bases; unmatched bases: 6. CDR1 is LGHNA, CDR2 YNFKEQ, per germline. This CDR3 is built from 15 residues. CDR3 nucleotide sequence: TGTGCCAGCAGCCAAGAAGGGGGCCCTTCGTACGAGCAGTACTTC. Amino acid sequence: CASSQEGGPSYEQYF.

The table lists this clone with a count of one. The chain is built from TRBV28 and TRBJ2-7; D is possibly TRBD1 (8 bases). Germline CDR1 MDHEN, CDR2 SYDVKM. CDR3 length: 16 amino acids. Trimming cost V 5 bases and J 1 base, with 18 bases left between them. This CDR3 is CASSTGGALFSYEQYF. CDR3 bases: TGTGCCAGCAGTACAGGGGGGGCACTTTTTTCCTACGAGCAGTACTTC.

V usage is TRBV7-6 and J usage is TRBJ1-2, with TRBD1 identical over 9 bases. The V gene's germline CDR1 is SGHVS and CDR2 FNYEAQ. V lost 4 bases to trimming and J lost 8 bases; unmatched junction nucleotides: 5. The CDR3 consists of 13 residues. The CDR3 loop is CASSSGQGRGYTF. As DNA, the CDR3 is TGTGCCAGCAGCTCGGGACAGGGCCGGGGCTACACCTTC.

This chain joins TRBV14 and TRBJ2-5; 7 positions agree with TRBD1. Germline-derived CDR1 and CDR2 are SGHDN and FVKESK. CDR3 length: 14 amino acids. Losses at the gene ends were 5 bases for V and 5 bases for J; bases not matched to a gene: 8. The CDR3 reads CASSVQGPTETQYF. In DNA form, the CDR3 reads TGTGCCAGCAGCGTACAGGGGCCCACGGAGACCCAGTACTTC.

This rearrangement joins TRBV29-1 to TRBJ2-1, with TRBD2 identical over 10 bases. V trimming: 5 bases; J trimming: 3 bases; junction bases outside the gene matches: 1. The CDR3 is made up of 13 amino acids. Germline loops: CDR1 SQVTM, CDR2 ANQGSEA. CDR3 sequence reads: CSVSSGGYNEQFF. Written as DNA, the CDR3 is TGCAGCGTTTCTAGCGGGGGCTACAATGAGCAGTTCTTC.

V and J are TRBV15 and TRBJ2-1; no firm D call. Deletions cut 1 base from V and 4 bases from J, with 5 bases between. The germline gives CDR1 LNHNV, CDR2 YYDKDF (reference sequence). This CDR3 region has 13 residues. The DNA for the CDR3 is TGTGCCACCAGCAGAGTCCCGTACAATGAGCAGTTCTTC. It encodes CATSRVPYNEQFF.

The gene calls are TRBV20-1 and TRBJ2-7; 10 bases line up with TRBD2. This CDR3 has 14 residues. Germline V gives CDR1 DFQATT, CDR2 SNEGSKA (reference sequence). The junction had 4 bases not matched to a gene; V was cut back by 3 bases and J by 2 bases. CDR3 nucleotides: TGCAGTGCTAGTAGGACTAGCGGAACCTACGAGCAGTACTTC. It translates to CSASRTSGTYEQYF.

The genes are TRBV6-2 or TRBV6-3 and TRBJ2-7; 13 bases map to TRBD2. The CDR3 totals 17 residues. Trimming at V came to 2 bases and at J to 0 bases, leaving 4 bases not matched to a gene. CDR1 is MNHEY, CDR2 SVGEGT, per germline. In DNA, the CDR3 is TGTGCCAGCAGTTACCTCGGGACTAGCGGGACCTCCTACGAGCAGTACTTC. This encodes CASSYLGTSGTSYEQYF.

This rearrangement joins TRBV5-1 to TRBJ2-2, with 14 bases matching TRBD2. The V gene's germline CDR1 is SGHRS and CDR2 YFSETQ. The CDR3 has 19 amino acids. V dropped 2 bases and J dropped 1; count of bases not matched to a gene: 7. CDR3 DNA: TGCGCCAGCAGCTTAGGACTAGCGGGAGGAACGATGAACACCGGGGAGCTGTTTTTT. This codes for CASSLGLAGGTMNTGELFF.

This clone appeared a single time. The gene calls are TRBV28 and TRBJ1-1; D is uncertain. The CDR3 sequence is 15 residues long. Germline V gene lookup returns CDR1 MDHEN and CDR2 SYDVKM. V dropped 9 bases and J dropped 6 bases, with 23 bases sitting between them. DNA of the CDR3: TGTGCCAGTAAAAGGAGGTTGGGGAATTCGGCTGAAGCTTTCTTT. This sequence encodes CASKRRLGNSAEAFF.

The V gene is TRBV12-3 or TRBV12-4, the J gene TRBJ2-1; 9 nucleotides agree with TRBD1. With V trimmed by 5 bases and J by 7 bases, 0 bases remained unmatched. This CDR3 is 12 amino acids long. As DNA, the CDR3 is TGTGCCAGCAGTGACAGGGGGAATGAGCAGTTCTTC. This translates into CASSDRGNEQFF.

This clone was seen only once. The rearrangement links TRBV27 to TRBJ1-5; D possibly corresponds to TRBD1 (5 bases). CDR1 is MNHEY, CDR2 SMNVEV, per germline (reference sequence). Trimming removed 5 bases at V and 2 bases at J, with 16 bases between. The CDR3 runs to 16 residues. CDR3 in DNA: TGTGCCAGCAGTCCAGGTGCGGGACGAGGCAATCAGCCCCAGCATTTT. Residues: CASSPGAGRGNQPQHF.

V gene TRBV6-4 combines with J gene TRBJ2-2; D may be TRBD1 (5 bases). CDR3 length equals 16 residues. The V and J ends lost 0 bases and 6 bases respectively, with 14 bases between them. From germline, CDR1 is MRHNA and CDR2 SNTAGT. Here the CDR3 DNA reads TGTGCCAGCAGTGACTCGGGGCCTGAAGGGTCCGGGGAGCTGTTTTTT. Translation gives CASSDSGPEGSGELFF.

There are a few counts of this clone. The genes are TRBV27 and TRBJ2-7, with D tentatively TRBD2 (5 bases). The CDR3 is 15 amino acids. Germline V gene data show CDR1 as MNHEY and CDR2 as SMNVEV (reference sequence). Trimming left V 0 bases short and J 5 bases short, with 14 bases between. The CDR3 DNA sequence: TGTGCCAGCAGTTTATCTGGTCTCACTAGGGACGAGCAGTACTTC. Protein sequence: CASSLSGLTRDEQYF.

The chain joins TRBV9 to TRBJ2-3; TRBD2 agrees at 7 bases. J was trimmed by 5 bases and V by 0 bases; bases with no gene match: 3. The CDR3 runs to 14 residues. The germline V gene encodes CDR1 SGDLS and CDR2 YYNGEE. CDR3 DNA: TGTGCCAGCAGCGTAGAAGGCGGGAGAGATACGCAGTATTTT. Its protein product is CASSVEGGRDTQYF.

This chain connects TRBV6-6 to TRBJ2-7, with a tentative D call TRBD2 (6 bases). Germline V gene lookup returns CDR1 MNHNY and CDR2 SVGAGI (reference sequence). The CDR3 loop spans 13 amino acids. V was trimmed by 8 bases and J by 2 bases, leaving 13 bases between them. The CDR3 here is CASWQGGTYEQYF. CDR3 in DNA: TGTGCCAGCTGGCAGGGAGGCACCTACGAGCAGTACTTC.

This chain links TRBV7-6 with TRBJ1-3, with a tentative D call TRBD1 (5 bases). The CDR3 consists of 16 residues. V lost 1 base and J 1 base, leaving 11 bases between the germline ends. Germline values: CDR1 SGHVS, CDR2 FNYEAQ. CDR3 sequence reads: CASSLETVPSGNTIYF. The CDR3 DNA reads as TGTGCCAGCAGCTTAGAGACAGTTCCTTCTGGAAACACCATATATTTT.

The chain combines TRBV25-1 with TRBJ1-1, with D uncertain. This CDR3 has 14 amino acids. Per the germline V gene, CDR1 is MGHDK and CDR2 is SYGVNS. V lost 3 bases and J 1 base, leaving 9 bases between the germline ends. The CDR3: CASSDPRQNTEAFF. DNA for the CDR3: TGTGCCAGCAGTGATCCCCGACAGAACACTGAAGCTTTCTTT.

CDR3 DNA sequence: TGTGCCACCCGACAGGATCTTAATTCACCCCTCCACTTT. Translation gives CATRQDLNSPLHF. V is TRBV19 and J is TRBJ1-6; tentatively, D is TRBD1 (6 bases). The CDR3 is 13 residues long. Germline lookup yields CDR1 LNHDA and CDR2 SQIVND (reference sequence). With 10 bases removed from V and 6 bases from J, the gap between germline ends came to 13 bases. The variable domain in full, with the rest retrieved from reference TRBV19 and TRBJ1-6, is DGGITQSPKYLFRKEGQNVTLSCEQNLNHDAMYWYRQDPGQGLRLIYYSQIVNDFQKGDIAEGYSVSREKKESFPLTVTSAQKNPTAFYLCATRQDLNSPLHFGNGTRLTVT.

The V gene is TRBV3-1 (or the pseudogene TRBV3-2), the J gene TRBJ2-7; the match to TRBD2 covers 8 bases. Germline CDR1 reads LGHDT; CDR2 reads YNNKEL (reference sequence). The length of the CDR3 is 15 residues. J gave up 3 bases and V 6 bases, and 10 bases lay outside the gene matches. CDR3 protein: CASRGSGRGYYEQYF. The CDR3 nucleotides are TGTGCCAGCAGGGGAAGCGGGAGAGGATACTACGAGCAGTACTTC.

The CDR3 DNA sequence: TGTGCCAGCAGCCCCACCCGACTAGCGGACTTCTACGAGCAGTACTTC. It specifies CASSPTRLADFYEQYF. V and J are TRBV7-8 and TRBJ2-7; 9 nucleotides line up with TRBD2. J was trimmed by 3 bases and V by 5 bases; bases with no gene match: 11. Germline loops: CDR1 SGHVS, CDR2 FQNEAQ. This CDR3 is built from 16 residues.

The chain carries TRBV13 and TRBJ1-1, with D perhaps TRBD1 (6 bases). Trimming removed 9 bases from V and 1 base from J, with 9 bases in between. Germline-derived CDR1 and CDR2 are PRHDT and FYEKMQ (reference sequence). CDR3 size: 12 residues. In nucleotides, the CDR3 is TGTGCCAGTTTACAGGGGAACACTGAAGCTTTCTTT. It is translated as CASLQGNTEAFF.

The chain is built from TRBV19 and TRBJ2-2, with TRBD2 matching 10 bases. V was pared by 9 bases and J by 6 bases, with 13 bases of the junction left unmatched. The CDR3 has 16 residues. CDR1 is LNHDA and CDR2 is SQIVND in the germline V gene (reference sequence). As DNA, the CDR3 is TGTGCCAGCGCCTTAGGGGCTAGCGGGAGATCCGGGGAGCTGTTTTTT. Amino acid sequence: CASALGASGRSGELFF.

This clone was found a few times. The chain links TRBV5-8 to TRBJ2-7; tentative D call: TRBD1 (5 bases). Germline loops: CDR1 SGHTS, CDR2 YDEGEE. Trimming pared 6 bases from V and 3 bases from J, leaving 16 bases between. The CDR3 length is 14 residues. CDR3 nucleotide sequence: TGTGCCAGCACCCCTTGGACAAGCAACTACGAGCAGTACTTC. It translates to CASTPWTSNYEQYF.

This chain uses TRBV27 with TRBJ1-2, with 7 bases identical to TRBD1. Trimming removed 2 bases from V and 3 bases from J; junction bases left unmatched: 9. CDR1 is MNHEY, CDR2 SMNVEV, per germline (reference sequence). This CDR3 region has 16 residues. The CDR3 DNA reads TGTGCCAGCAGTTTACAGGGGTCAGGGGGATACTATGGCTACACCTTC. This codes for CASSLQGSGGYYGYTF.

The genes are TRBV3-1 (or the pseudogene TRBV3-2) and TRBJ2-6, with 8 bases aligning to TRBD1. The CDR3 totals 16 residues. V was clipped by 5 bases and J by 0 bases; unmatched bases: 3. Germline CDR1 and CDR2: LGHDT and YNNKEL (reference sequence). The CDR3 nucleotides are TGTGCCAGCAGCAAAACAGGGGGCTCTGGGGCCAACGTCCTGACTTTC. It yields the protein CASSKTGGSGANVLTF.